This T cell receptor (beta chain) appears in the sequencing data of a study of T-cell memory formation after mild COVID-19. Of note for this clonotype: Its specificity is unknown.

A single record per CDR3 protein comes from TCRdb applying MiXCR to the 5' RACE reads. Of about 68,000 distinct CDR3 sequences listed, approximately 15% are singletons. Study outcomes and limitations: Pre-infection memory contained some responding clones, which suggested that cross-reactive memory had joined.

The V and J ends lost 4 bases and 5 bases, in that order; junction bases with no gene match: 6. The CDR3 has 13 residues. Germline V gene sequence: CDR1 SGHRS, CDR2 YFSETQ. This chain joins TRBV5-1 and TRBJ2-7, with 7 positions matching TRBD1. The sequencing input was PBMCs or a T cell subset sorted from them (not recorded which). The receptor was isolated from an adult woman who had mild COVID-19 (a few samples of this study predate the infection). Cell type and time point are not known. CDR3: CASSLNRGHEQYF. The CDR3 region has the DNA TGCGCCAGCAGCCTAAACAGGGGCCACGAGCAGTACTTC.